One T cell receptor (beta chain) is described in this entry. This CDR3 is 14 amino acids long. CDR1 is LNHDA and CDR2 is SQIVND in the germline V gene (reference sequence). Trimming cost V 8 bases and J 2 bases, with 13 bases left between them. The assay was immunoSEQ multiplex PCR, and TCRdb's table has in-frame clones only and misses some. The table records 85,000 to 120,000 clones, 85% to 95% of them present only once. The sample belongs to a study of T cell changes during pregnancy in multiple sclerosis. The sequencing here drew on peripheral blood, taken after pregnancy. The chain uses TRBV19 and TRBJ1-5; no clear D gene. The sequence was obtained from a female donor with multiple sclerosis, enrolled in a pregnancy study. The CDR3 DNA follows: TGTGCCAGTTTCGGCGGGAGGGGCAATCAGCCCCAGCATTTT. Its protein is CASFGGRGNQPQHF.